The 15 T cell receptor beta chains listed next were all sequenced from one sample in a study of blood T cells in healthy people across ages. Using a J-beta primer mix together with a sample-barcoded 5' primer, a second PCR was run for about 6 to 12 cycles. TCRdb reprocessed the 5' RACE reads with MiXCR, giving one entry per CDR3 protein. The sample lists under 750,000 distinct CDR3 sequences; about 45% were seen once. Sequenced input: blood. These TCRs come from an elderly man in good health.

This clonotype was detected a few times. This sequence joins TRBV3-1 and TRBJ1-6, with 8 nucleotides matching TRBD1. After removal of 1 base from V and 5 bases from J, the junction contained 4 bases not matched to a gene. Germline loops: CDR1 LGHDT, CDR2 YNNKEL (reference sequence). The CDR3 totals 16 residues. The DNA for the CDR3 is TGTGCCAGCAGCCAAGCCCCGGACAGGGATAATTCACCCCTCCACTTT. Residues: CASSQAPDRDNSPLHF.

In its sample, this clonotype was seen a few times. This chain joins TRBV2 and TRBJ2-7; 7 bases line up with TRBD2. The CDR3 sequence is 12 residues long. Germline values: CDR1 SNHLY, CDR2 FYNNEI. Trimming cost V 6 bases and J 7 bases; bases outside gene matches: 6. CDR3: CASSWTSEEQYF. DNA for the CDR3: TGTGCCAGCAGCTGGACTAGTGAGGAGCAGTACTTC.

This sequence joins TRBV20-1 and TRBJ1-5, with no clear D. CDR1 and CDR2 from the germline V gene are DFQATT and SNEGSKA (reference sequence). Trimming left V 1 base short and J 0 bases short, with 7 bases between. This CDR3 contains 14 residues. This CDR3 is CSARAGNSNQPQHF. CDR3 in DNA: TGCAGTGCTAGAGCAGGCAATAGCAATCAGCCCCAGCATTTT.

As for this clonotype: Given a much more abundant clone one base away, this may be a read error. This sequence joins TRBV10-3 and TRBJ2-4; no definite D call. Germline V CDR1 and CDR2: ENHRY, SYGVKD. The CDR3 has 12 residues. Trimming took 4 bases from V and 13 from J, leaving 14 bases between them. As DNA, the CDR3 is TGTGCCATCAGTGTTAACAGCTACGGGCAGTACTTC. Translated: CAISVNSYGQYF.

The chain recombines TRBV20-1 with TRBJ1-2; D might be TRBD1 (6 bases). V was pared by 6 bases and J by 0 bases, with 11 bases between. Germline V CDR1 and CDR2: DFQATT, SNEGSKA (reference sequence). The CDR3 covers 13 residues. CDR3 DNA sequence: TGCAGTGCACCGGGACAACCTAACTATGGCTACACCTTC. Residues: CSAPGQPNYGYTF.

The chain joins TRBV29-1 to TRBJ1-2; 7 nucleotides align to TRBD1. The CDR3 contains 13 residues. The germline CDR1 and CDR2 sequences are SQVTM and ANQGSEA. Unmatched junction bases numbered 9, after V lost 7 bases and J lost 4 bases. The CDR3 sequence: CSALDRDGYGYTF. The CDR3 nucleotides are TGCAGCGCCCTTGACAGGGACGGCTATGGCTACACCTTC. The full variable domain, in which reference TRBV29-1 and TRBJ1-2 provide the parts outside the CDR3, is SAVISQKPSRDICQRGTSLTIQCQVDSQVTMMFWYRQQPGQSLTLIATANQGSEATYESGFVIDKFPISRPNLTFSTLTVSNMSPEDSSIYLCSALDRDGYGYTFGSGTRLTVV.

The chain employs TRBV4-3 and TRBJ2-1; 14 bases are a match to TRBD2. V dropped 1 base and J dropped 0; count of bases not matched to a gene: 8. Germline V gene data show CDR1 as LGHNA and CDR2 as YSLEER. The CDR3 contains 20 residues. In DNA form, the CDR3 reads TGCGCCAGCAGCCAAGTCGCTGGACTAGCGGGGGGCCCCTCCTACAATGAGCAGTTCTTC. It is translated as CASSQVAGLAGGPSYNEQFF.

The chain carries TRBV3-1 and TRBJ2-7, with D maybe TRBD1 (5 bases). CDR1 is LGHDT, CDR2 YNNKEL, per germline (reference sequence). The CDR3 extends over 15 amino acids. Trimming removed 4 bases at V and 5 bases at J, with 18 bases between. The CDR3, as DNA: TGTGCCAGCAGCCTGGGGCCACTCCTAGGCCACGAGCAGTACTTC. Translated, it gives CASSLGPLLGHEQYF.

The rearrangement joins TRBV20-1 to TRBJ2-5; D is uncertain. The length of the CDR3 is 11 residues. The V gene lost 3 bases and the J gene lost 7 bases, with 9 bases spanning the gap. The V gene's germline CDR1 is DFQATT and CDR2 SNEGSKA (reference sequence). Here the CDR3 reads CSASIPGTQYF. As DNA, the CDR3 is TGCAGTGCTAGTATCCCGGGGACCCAGTACTTC.

This chain links TRBV20-1 with TRBJ2-3; 10 bases are a match to TRBD2. V dropped 2 bases and J dropped 0; count of bases not matched to a gene: 17. The germline CDR1 and CDR2 sequences are DFQATT and SNEGSKA (reference sequence). The CDR3 consists of 20 residues. The CDR3 protein is CSARPYTSGVLHSSTDTQYF. In DNA form, the CDR3 reads TGCAGTGCTAGACCTTATACTAGCGGGGTTCTCCACTCTAGCACAGATACGCAGTATTTT.

The J gene is TRBJ2-3, the V gene TRBV6-2 or TRBV6-3, with 11 bases that match TRBD2. The CDR3 runs 17 residues. Trimming cost V 6 bases and J 6 bases; bases outside gene matches: 14. Germline assignment: CDR1 MNHEY and CDR2 SVGEGT. The CDR3 region has the DNA TGTGCCAGCAGACACACAAGACTAGCGGGGACGTCCGATACGCAGTATTTT. It is translated as CASRHTRLAGTSDTQYF.

This clonotype was observed a handful of times. This chain links TRBV29-1 with TRBJ1-1; D not certain. Trimming left V 2 bases short and J 0 bases short, with 10 bases between. The germline CDR1 and CDR2 sequences are SQVTM and ANQGSEA. The CDR3 is made up of 14 amino acids. The CDR3, as DNA: TGCAGCGTTGAATTGGTAGGCTTGAACACTGAAGCTTTCTTT. Translating it yields CSVELVGLNTEAFF.

This chain uses TRBV21-1 with TRBJ1-2. TRBV21-1 is a documented pseudogene. The CDR3 totals 14 residues. CDR3 nucleotides: TGTGCCAGCAGCAAAGGGGAGGAGGAAGGACGGTACACCTTC. Its translation is CASSKGEEEGRYTF.

V and J are TRBV7-8 and TRBJ2-2; D is possibly TRBD1 (5 bases). V was shortened by 5 bases and J by 6 bases, with 13 bases between the two germline ends. There are 14 residues in the CDR3. CDR1 and CDR2 (germline): SGHVS, FQNEAQ. In nucleotides, the CDR3 is TGTGCCAGCAGCCGGAACGGACACTCCGGGGAGCTGTTTTTT. Translation: CASSRNGHSGELFF.

This clonotype was seen many times. V gene TRBV5-5 combines with J gene TRBJ2-1; 10 nucleotides line up with TRBD2. V was clipped by 1 base and J by 1 base; unmatched bases: 8. Germline CDR1 is SGHKS and CDR2 is YYEKEE (reference sequence). The CDR3 totals 18 residues. This CDR3 is CASSLIRVLAGSYNEQFF. CDR3 nucleotide sequence: TGTGCCAGCAGCTTGATTCGGGTACTAGCGGGATCCTACAATGAGCAGTTCTTC.